The 20 T cell receptor beta chains listed next were all sequenced from one sample in a study of early T cells in non-severe SARS-CoV-2 infection. TCRdb processed the 5' RACE reads anew with MiXCR; each CDR3 protein has one entry. Here the sample spans about 72,000 distinct CDR3 sequences, less than 9.5% being singletons. The sequenced material came from whole blood. These receptors were collected from an adult who was a healthcare worker with PCR-confirmed SARS-CoV-2 infection or an uninfected control (not recorded which).

The chain recombines TRBV4-2 with TRBJ1-3, with a possible D match to TRBD1 (6 bases). The CDR3 is 15 amino acids. V dropped 0 bases and J dropped 3 bases, with 9 bases sitting between them. In germline, CDR1 is LGHNA, CDR2 YNFKEQ. The chain's CDR3 is CASSQDRGRGNTIYF. In DNA form, the CDR3 reads TGTGCCAGCAGCCAAGATCGGGGGCGTGGAAACACCATATATTTT.

This clonotype has ten or more counts. The chain combines TRBV29-1 with TRBJ2-5, with D perhaps TRBD1 (6 bases). Trimming pared 7 bases from V and 1 base from J, leaving 13 bases between. This CDR3 is 13 amino acids long. The germline CDR1 and CDR2 sequences are SQVTM and ANQGSEA. Written as DNA, the CDR3 is TGCAGCGCTGCTCAGGGGTCCCAAGAGACCCAGTACTTC. It yields the protein CSAAQGSQETQYF.

This clonotype was seen at least ten times. V usage is TRBV19 and J usage is TRBJ2-7, with D perhaps TRBD2 (6 bases). Per the germline V gene, CDR1 is LNHDA and CDR2 is SQIVND (reference sequence). The CDR3 is made up of 16 amino acids. V lost 6 bases and J 0 bases, leaving 18 bases between the germline ends. The CDR3 protein is CASSEARDRGSYEQYF. In DNA form, the CDR3 reads TGTGCCAGTAGCGAGGCGCGGGACCGCGGCTCCTACGAGCAGTACTTC.

This clonotype turned up a few times. The chain joins TRBV3-1 to TRBJ2-3; no reliable D call. The V gene lost 2 bases and the J gene lost 6 bases, with 12 bases spanning the gap. CDR3 size: 14 residues. Looked up from germline, CDR1 is LGHDT and CDR2 is YNNKEL (reference sequence). The CDR3 DNA follows: TGTGCCAGCAGCCAAATGCCGGCATGGGATACGCAGTATTTT. Its protein product is CASSQMPAWDTQYF.

This clonotype was detected ten times or more. This chain joins TRBV5-4 and TRBJ2-5, with D uncertain. This CDR3 region has 13 residues. V lost 1 base, J lost 3 bases, and 7 bases lay in between. In germline, CDR1 is SGHNT, CDR2 YYREEE (reference sequence). CDR3 coding DNA: TGTGCCAGCAGCTTGACCGAAGAAGAGACCCAGTACTTC. As protein: CASSLTEEETQYF.

This clonotype has just a few counts. This rearrangement joins TRBV29-1 to TRBJ2-7; D call uncertain. The CDR3 extends over 14 amino acids. Trimming took 6 bases from V and 5 from J, leaving 20 bases between them. In germline, CDR1 is SQVTM, CDR2 ANQGSEA. CDR3 nucleotide sequence: TGCAGCGTCAAAAACGTAGCAGTTATAAACGAGCAGTACTTC. Translated: CSVKNVAVINEQYF.

This clonotype appeared many times. The rearrangement uses TRBV7-9 and TRBJ1-3; no firm D call. The CDR3 has 14 residues. V was pared by 0 bases and J by 1 base, with 4 bases between. Germline loops: CDR1 SEHNR, CDR2 FQNEAQ (reference sequence). This chain's CDR3 is CASSLAASGNTIYF. In DNA, the CDR3 is TGTGCCAGCAGCTTAGCCGCATCTGGAAACACCATATATTTT.

This chain uses TRBV2 with TRBJ2-1; 7 bases match TRBD2. This CDR3 contains 14 residues. Germline loops: CDR1 SNHLY, CDR2 FYNNEI. V shed 6 bases and J 5 bases; nucleotides not matched to a gene: 7. In DNA, the CDR3 is TGTGCCAGCAGCCCGGGACTATCGCACAATGAGCAGTTCTTC. Translated, it gives CASSPGLSHNEQFF.

This chain links TRBV5-1 with TRBJ1-3; no clear D. This CDR3 contains 16 residues. The germline gives CDR1 SGHRS, CDR2 YFSETQ. Deletions cut 0 bases from V and 0 bases from J, with 10 bases between. The CDR3: CASSLAGSTSGNTIYF. The CDR3 DNA sequence: TGCGCCAGCAGCTTGGCCGGATCGACCTCTGGAAACACCATATATTTT.

At least ten counts were recorded for this clonotype. The genes are TRBV27 and TRBJ2-7; perhaps D is TRBD1 or TRBD2 (6 bases each). The CDR3 contains 14 residues. Trimming left V 0 bases short and J 11 bases short, with 17 bases between. Per the germline V gene, CDR1 is MNHEY and CDR2 is SMNVEV (reference sequence). The CDR3 coding sequence is TGTGCCAGCAGTTTATCGGCCGGGGGCGACTCGGAGTACTTC. Amino acids: CASSLSAGGDSEYF.

V gene TRBV28 combines with J gene TRBJ1-2, with D tentatively TRBD1 (5 bases). The CDR3 totals 13 residues. The V end lost 3 bases, the J end lost 4 bases, and 9 bases lay between the germline ends. Per the germline V gene, CDR1 is MDHEN and CDR2 is SYDVKM. DNA for the CDR3: TGTGCCAGCAGTTTGCCAGGGACCTATGGCTACACCTTC. Residues: CASSLPGTYGYTF.

Only one count was recorded for this clonotype. The J gene is TRBJ1-1, the V gene TRBV7-9, with no clear D. The CDR3 length is 15 residues. CDR1 and CDR2 (germline): SEHNR, FQNEAQ (reference sequence). V lost 1 base and J 0 bases, leaving 9 bases between the germline ends. This chain's CDR3 is CASSLEAGMNTEAFF. CDR3 nucleotides: TGTGCCAGCAGCTTAGAGGCAGGCATGAACACTGAAGCTTTCTTT.

The V and J genes are TRBV28 and TRBJ2-7, with 12 bases identical to TRBD2. Germline CDR1 and CDR2: MDHEN and SYDVKM. Unmatched junction bases numbered 9, after V lost 0 bases and J lost 6 bases. The CDR3 consists of 17 residues. CDR3 in DNA: TGTGCCAGCAGTTTATGGTCGCTAGCGGGAGGGCCCGGCGAGCAGTACTTC. Its translation: CASSLWSLAGGPGEQYF.

This clonotype was seen just once. V gene TRBV6-1 combines with J gene TRBJ2-5, with TRBD1 matching over 8 bases. Trimming at V came to 7 bases and at J to 3 bases, leaving 13 bases not matched to a gene. CDR1 is MNHNS, CDR2 SASEGT, per germline. This CDR3 has 16 amino acids. The CDR3 DNA follows: TGTGCCAGCATCCTAGCCTACAGGGGGTTAGAAGAGACCCAGTACTTC. Translation: CASILAYRGLEETQYF.

The rearrangement joins TRBV11-3 to TRBJ2-3; 13 nucleotides align to TRBD2. Looked up from germline, CDR1 is SGHNT and CDR2 is YENEEA. CDR3 length: 15 residues. J was trimmed by 3 bases and V by 5 bases; bases with no gene match: 2. The DNA of the CDR3 is TGTGCCAGCAGCGGGACTAGCGGGATAACAGATACGCAGTATTTT. Translated, it gives CASSGTSGITDTQYF.

This clonotype has just a few counts. The rearrangement joins TRBV12-3 or TRBV12-4 to TRBJ1-3; D call uncertain. V lost 0 bases and J lost 8, with 17 bases in between. The CDR3 loop spans 16 amino acids. CDR3: CASSLAARKARDTIYF. The DNA for the CDR3 is TGTGCCAGCAGTTTAGCGGCCCGAAAAGCGAGGGACACCATATATTTT.

This clonotype showed up many times. The J gene is TRBJ1-5, the V gene TRBV7-9; unclear D gene. Per the germline V gene, CDR1 is SEHNR and CDR2 is FQNEAQ (reference sequence). The CDR3 covers 15 residues. V lost 3 bases to trimming and J lost 0 bases, with 9 bases between them. For the CDR3, the DNA is TGTGCCAGCAGCTTCTCTACGAATAGCAATCAGCCCCAGCATTTT. As protein: CASSFSTNSNQPQHF.

The CDR3 DNA sequence: TGTGCCATCAGTGAGATGGGCGGGCAAGAGACCCAGTACTTC. Translated, it gives CAISEMGGQETQYF. V and J are TRBV10-3 and TRBJ2-5; TRBD2 might be the D (5 bases). The CDR3 has 14 residues. Germline V CDR1 and CDR2: ENHRY, SYGVKD. With 2 bases removed from V and 2 bases from J, the gap between germline ends came to 9 bases.

V is TRBV25-1 and J is TRBJ2-1; TRBD2 agrees at 8 bases. Trimming at V came to 6 bases and at J to 6 bases, leaving 10 bases not matched to a gene. Germline V lookup: CDR1 MGHDK, CDR2 SYGVNS. This CDR3 is built from 15 residues. CDR3 residues: CASSPGGRGANEQFF. The CDR3 DNA sequence: TGTGCCAGCAGCCCGGGGGGGAGAGGGGCCAATGAGCAGTTCTTC. Complete variable domain (other parts from reference TRBV25-1 and TRBJ2-1): EADIYQTPRYLVIGTGKKITLECSQTMGHDKMYWYQQDPGMELHLIHYSYGVNSTEKGDLSSESTVSRIRTEHFPLTLESARPSHTSQYLCASSPGGRGANEQFFGPGTRLTVL.

There are a few counts of this clonotype. The J gene is TRBJ2-1, the V gene TRBV13; 11 bases agree with TRBD2. J was trimmed by 7 bases and V by 5 bases; bases with no gene match: 7. CDR3 length: 15 residues. Germline lookup yields CDR1 PRHDT and CDR2 FYEKMQ (reference sequence). CDR3 in DNA: TGTGCCAGCAGCCCCCAGACTAGCGGGATTAATGAGCAGTTCTTC. Amino acid sequence: CASSPQTSGINEQFF. The full variable domain, rest sourced from reference TRBV13 and TRBJ2-1, is AAGVIQSPRHLIKEKRETATLKCYPIPRHDTVYWYQQGPGQDPQFLISFYEKMQSDKGSIPDRFSAQQFSDYHSELNMSSLELGDSALYFCASSPQTSGINEQFFGPGTRLTVL.